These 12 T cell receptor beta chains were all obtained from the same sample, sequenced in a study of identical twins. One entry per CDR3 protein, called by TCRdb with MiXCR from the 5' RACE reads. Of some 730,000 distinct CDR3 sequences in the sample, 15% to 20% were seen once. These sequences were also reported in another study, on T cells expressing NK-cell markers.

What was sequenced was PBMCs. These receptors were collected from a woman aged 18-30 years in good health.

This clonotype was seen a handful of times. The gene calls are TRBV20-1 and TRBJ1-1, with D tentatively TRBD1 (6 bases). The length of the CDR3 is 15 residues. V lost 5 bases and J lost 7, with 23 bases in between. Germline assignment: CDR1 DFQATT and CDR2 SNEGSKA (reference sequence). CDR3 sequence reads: CSAPSPQGTPDEAFF. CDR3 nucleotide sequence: TGCAGTGCTCCCTCTCCGCAAGGGACACCTGATGAAGCTTTCTTT.

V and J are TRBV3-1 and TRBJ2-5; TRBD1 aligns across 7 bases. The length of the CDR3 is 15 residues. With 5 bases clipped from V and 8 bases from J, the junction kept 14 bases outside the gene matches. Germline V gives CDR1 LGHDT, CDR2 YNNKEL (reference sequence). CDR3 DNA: TGTGCCAGCAGCGATCACCTCGGGACAGTGCGAACCCAGTACTTC. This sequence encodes CASSDHLGTVRTQYF.

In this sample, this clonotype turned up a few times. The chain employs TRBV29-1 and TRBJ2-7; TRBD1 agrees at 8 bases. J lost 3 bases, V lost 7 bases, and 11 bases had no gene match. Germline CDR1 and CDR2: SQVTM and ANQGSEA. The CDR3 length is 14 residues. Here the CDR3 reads CSGGQGTGDYEQYF. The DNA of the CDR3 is TGCAGCGGGGGGCAAGGGACAGGTGACTACGAGCAGTACTTC.

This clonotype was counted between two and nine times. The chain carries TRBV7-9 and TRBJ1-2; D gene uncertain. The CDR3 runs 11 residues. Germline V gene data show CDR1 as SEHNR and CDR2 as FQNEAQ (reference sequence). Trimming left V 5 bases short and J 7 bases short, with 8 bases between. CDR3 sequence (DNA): TGTGCCAGCAGCGCGCGGAGTGGCTACACCTTC. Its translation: CASSARSGYTF.

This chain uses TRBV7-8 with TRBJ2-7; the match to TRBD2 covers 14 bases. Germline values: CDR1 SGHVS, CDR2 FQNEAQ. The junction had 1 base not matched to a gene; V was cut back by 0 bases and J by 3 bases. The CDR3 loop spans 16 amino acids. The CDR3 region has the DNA TGTGCCAGCAGCTTAGCGACTAGCGGGGGGGGCTACGAGCAGTACTTC. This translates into CASSLATSGGGYEQYF.

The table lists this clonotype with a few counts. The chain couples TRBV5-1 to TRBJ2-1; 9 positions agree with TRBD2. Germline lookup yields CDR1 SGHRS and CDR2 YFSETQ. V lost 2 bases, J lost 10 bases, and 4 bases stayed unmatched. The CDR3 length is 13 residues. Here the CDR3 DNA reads TGCGCCAGCAGCTTTAGCGGGAGTGGGGAGCAGTTCTTC. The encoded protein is CASSFSGSGEQFF.

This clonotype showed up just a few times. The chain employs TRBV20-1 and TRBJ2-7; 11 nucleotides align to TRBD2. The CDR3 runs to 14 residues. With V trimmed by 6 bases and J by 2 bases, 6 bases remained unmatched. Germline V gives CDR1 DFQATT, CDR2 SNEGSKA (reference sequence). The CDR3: CSATYSGRAYEQYF. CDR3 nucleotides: TGCAGTGCAACCTATAGCGGGAGGGCCTACGAGCAGTACTTC.

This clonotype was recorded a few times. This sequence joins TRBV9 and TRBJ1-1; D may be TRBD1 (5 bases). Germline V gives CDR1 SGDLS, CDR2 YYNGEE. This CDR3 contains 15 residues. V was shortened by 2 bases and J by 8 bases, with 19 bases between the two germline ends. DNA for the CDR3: TGTGCCAGCAGCGTGAGAGGGGTAAGTTTAGGCGAAGCTTTCTTT. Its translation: CASSVRGVSLGEAFF.

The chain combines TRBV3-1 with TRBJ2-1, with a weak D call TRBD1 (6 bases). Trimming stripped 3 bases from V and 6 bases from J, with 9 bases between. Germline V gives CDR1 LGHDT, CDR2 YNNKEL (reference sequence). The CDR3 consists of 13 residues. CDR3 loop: CASSHQGPNEQFF. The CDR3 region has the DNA TGTGCCAGCAGCCATCAGGGGCCCAATGAGCAGTTCTTC.

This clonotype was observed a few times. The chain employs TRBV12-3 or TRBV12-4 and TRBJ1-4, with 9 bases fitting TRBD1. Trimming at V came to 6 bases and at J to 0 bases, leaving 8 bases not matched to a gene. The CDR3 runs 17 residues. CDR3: CASSPGQGDPTNEKLFF. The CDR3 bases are TGTGCCAGCAGCCCGGGACAGGGAGACCCAACTAATGAAAAACTGTTTTTT.

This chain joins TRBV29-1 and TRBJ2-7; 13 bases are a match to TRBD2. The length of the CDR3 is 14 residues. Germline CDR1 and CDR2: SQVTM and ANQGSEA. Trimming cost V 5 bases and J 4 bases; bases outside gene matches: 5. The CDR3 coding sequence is TGCAGCGTTTTGGGACTAGCGGGATTATACGAGCAGTACTTC. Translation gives CSVLGLAGLYEQYF.

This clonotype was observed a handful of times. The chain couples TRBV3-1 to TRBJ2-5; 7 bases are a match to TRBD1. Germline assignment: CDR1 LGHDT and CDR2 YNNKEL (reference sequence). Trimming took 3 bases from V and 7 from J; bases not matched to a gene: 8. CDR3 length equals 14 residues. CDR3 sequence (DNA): TGTGCCAGCAGCCAGAAGGGGGCTCGGGGGACCCAGTACTTC. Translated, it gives CASSQKGARGTQYF.